Listed below are T cell receptor beta chains from one sample, sequenced in a study of Graves' ophthalmopathy and Graves' hyperthyroidism. TCRdb re-called the multiplex PCR reads through MiXCR, storing one row per CDR3 protein. Of about 400,000 distinct CDR3 sequences in the sample, around 16% were seen once. Input material: peripheral blood. The receptors derive from a woman between 18 and 29 years old with Graves' ophthalmopathy. CDR3s include the opening cysteine and the closing phenylalanine or tryptophan. The D gene is left open where the match is weak. Clone size is shown for a subset of rows, as once, few, many or a class of expanded clone.

TRBV27,TRBD1,TRBJ1-5,many,TGTGCCAGCAGTTTAACAGGGGGCTCGGAGCCCCAGCATTTT,CASSLTGGSEPQHF
TRBV6-2/TRBV6-3,TRBD1,TRBJ1-5,many,TGTGCCAGCAGTTATCGACCGGGACAGGGCGGCCAGCCCCAGCATTTT,CASSYRPGQGGQPQHF
TRBV6-5,TRBD1,TRBJ1-1,many,TGTGCCAGCAGCTACGTGGGAATAGGACAGGGTAACACTGAAGCTTTCTTT,CASSYVGIGQGNTEAFF
TRBV27,TRBD1,TRBJ2-7,.,TGTGCCAGCAGTTTTCAGACAGGGGGCAGTTACGAGCAGTACTTC,CASSFQTGGSYEQYF
TRBV6-5,.,TRBJ1-1,many,TGTGCCAGCAGTTACTCTCGGGGTAGATCTGAAGCTTTCTTT,CASSYSRGRSEAFF
TRBV2,.,TRBJ1-1,few,TGTGCCAGCAGTTTATGGGCGGGGGGTGGCACTGAAGCTTTCTTT,CASSLWAGGGTEAFF
TRBV29-1,.,TRBJ2-2,many,TGCAGCGTTGGGACTGCCTCCGGGGAGCTGTTTTTT,CSVGTASGELFF
TRBV30,.,TRBJ2-4,many,TGTGCCTGGAGGGACAGCAGTTGGTACATTCAGTACTTC,CAWRDSSWYIQYF
TRBV7-2,.,TRBJ1-1,.,TGTGCCAGCAGCGACGGGGGGGGTGAAGCTTTCTTT,CASSDGGGEAFF
TRBV19,TRBD1,TRBJ1-5,many,TGTGCCAGTAGTTGGGGGACAGGAGTTGGCAATCAGCCCCAGCATTTT,CASSWGTGVGNQPQHF
TRBV9,TRBD1,TRBJ1-5,many,TGTGCCAGCAGCCGTGGGGGGGGACAGGGCCATCAGCCCCAGCATTTT,CASSRGGGQGHQPQHF
TRBV18,.,TRBJ1-1,many,TGTGCCAGCTCACCACGGTCAGGGAAGACTGAAGCTTTCTTT,CASSPRSGKTEAFF
TRBV6-9,TRBD1,TRBJ1-1,once,TGTGCCAGCAGTCCTTCACTGGACAGGGGGTCGGGCACTGAAGCTTTCTTT,CASSPSLDRGSGTEAFF
TRBV5-1,.,TRBJ1-1,many,TGCGCCAGCAGGCTAAGAGTGGGCGGCACTGAAGCTTTCTTC,CASRLRVGGTEAFF
TRBV5-4,TRBD2,TRBJ2-2,many,TGTGCCAGCAGCTTGCATCCTAGCGGGAGGGCTAACACCGGGGAGCTGTTTTTT,CASSLHPSGRANTGELFF
TRBV6-1,.,TRBJ2-7,.,TGTGCCAGCAGTGAAAGCCAGCCCGAGCAGTACTTC,CASSESQPEQYF
TRBV5-1,.,TRBJ1-1,many,TGCGCCAGCAGTATAAGGGCAGGGTGGTTCACTGAAGCTTTCTTT,CASSIRAGWFTEAFF
TRBV12-3/TRBV12-4,.,TRBJ2-5,few,TGTGCCAGCAGTTTTGCCGGGCGGGAGACCCAGTACTTC,CASSFAGRETQYF
TRBV6-2/TRBV6-3,.,TRBJ1-2,many,TGTGCCAGCAGATTGGACCCTAACTATGGCTACACCTTC,CASRLDPNYGYTF
TRBV20-1,.,TRBJ2-2,many,TGCAGTGCTTACCTCGGATCACCGAACACCGGGGAGCTGTTTTTT,CSAYLGSPNTGELFF
TRBV29-1,.,TRBJ1-1,many,TGCAGCGTCCGCCCGGGAGCCGGTGGGAAAGCTTTCTTT,CSVRPGAGGKAFF
TRBV28,.,TRBJ2-7,.,TGTGCCAGCAGTTTTTTAGGACCCTACGAGCAGTACTTC,CASSFLGPYEQYF
TRBV28,.,TRBJ1-1,.,TGTGCCAGCAGTTCTACAGCCTCCTCTGAAGCTTTCTTT,CASSSTASSEAFF
TRBV6-2/TRBV6-3,TRBD2,TRBJ2-7,many,TGTGCCAGCAGTTGGACTAGCTACGAGCAGTACTTC,CASSWTSYEQYF
TRBV6-1,.,TRBJ1-1,many,TGTGCCAGCAGTCCGTCTGGTTATTTCACTGAAGCTTTCTTT,CASSPSGYFTEAFF
TRBV28,.,TRBJ1-1,many,TGTGCCAGCACGGTTAGGATGAACACTGAAGCTTTCTTT,CASTVRMNTEAFF
TRBV12-3/TRBV12-4,.,TRBJ1-3,many,TGTGCCAGCAGTTTATCCAGCAGGGGATCTGGAAACACCATATATTTT,CASSLSSRGSGNTIYF
TRBV19,TRBD1,TRBJ2-5,many,TGTGCCAGTAGCCACGAGGGGACAGGGAGAAGAAAGACCCAGTACTTC,CASSHEGTGRRKTQYF
TRBV10-1,TRBD1,TRBJ1-2,.,TGCGCCCCCCACCCGGGACAGGAATTCGGCGGCTACACCTTC,CAPHPGQEFGGYTF